Listed below are T cell receptor beta chains from one sample, sequenced in a study of T cell responses to AZD1222 COVID-19 vaccine. The protocol was immunoSEQ multiplex PCR, while the TCRdb copy is restricted to in-frame clones and leaves out a portion. The sample contains roughly 200,000 clones, approximately 92% of which appear only once. Sequencing used peripheral blood, obtained 28 days after the second dose of the MenACWY control vaccine. The receptors originated from an adult who received the MenACWY meningococcal vaccine as a control. CDR3s include the opening cysteine and the closing phenylalanine or tryptophan. A D gene is named only where the DNA matches it firmly. A clone size is listed for some rows: how often the clone was seen (once, few, many), or a class if it is expanded.

- | TRBJ1-1 | once | TRBV7-9 | TGTGCCAGCAGCTCTTCTGGACTGCTGTCCTGGACTGAAGCTTTCTTT | CASSSSGLLSWTEAFF
- | TRBJ1-5 | few | TRBV5-1 | TGCGCCAGCAGCCCGTGGGGAGGAAGCAATCAGCCCCAGCATTTT | CASSPWGGSNQPQHF
- | TRBJ2-7 | - | TRBV3-1/TRBV3-2 | TGTGCCAGCAGCCCTACTTGGAGAGGGGCCTCCTACGAGCAGTACTTC | CASSPTWRGASYEQYF
- | TRBJ1-6 | - | TRBV7-8 | TGTGCCAGCAGCTTAGCTTTCGGGGCCAACCCCTATAATTCACCCCTCCACTTT | CASSLAFGANPYNSPLHF
TRBD1 | TRBJ1-5 | - | TRBV6-1 | TGTGCCAGCAGTGCCCCGGGACAGGGAGGCAATCAGCCCCAGCATTTT | CASSAPGQGGNQPQHF
- | TRBJ1-6 | - | TRBV27 | TGTGCCAGCAGTCCCTTCCAGCGAAGCAATTCACCCCTCCACTTT | CASSPFQRSNSPLHF
TRBD1 | TRBJ1-4 | - | TRBV19 | TGTGCCAGTAGTCGACCCCGGACAGGGGATGAAAAACTGTTTTTT | CASSRPRTGDEKLFF
- | TRBJ1-4 | - | TRBV4-3 | TGCGCCAGCAGCCAAGGACGGGGGACGACTAATGAAAAACTGTTTTTT | CASSQGRGTTNEKLFF
- | TRBJ1-6 | - | TRBV7-9 | TGTGCCAGCAGCTTAAACGGTTCACCCCTCCACTTT | CASSLNGSPLHF
TRBD1 | TRBJ1-4 | - | TRBV5-1 | TGCGCCAGCAGCTTGGCAGGGGGCCTGATTAATGAAAAACTGTTTTTT | CASSLAGGLINEKLFF
- | TRBJ1-2 | - | TRBV6-5 | TGTGCCAGCAGTTCCGGACGGACCTATGGCTACACCTTC | CASSSGRTYGYTF
TRBD1 | TRBJ1-5 | - | TRBV2 | TGTGCCAGCAGTGCGGGACAGGGAATTCAGCCCCAGCATTTT | CASSAGQGIQPQHF
TRBD1 | TRBJ2-1 | - | TRBV13 | TGTGCCAGCATGAGGGGGCTAGGGAATGAGCAGTTCTTC | CASMRGLGNEQFF
- | TRBJ1-3 | - | TRBV24-1 | TGTGCCACCCAGAATCAATATGGCTCTGGAAACACCATATATTTT | CATQNQYGSGNTIYF
- | TRBJ1-1 | - | TRBV10-1 | TGCGCCAGCAGGCTGACAGAGAACACTGAAGCTTTCTTT | CASRLTENTEAFF
- | TRBJ1-2 | - | TRBV29-1 | TGCAGCGTGGCAGGGTTCTATGGCTACACCTTC | CSVAGFYGYTF
TRBD1 | TRBJ2-2 | once | TRBV7-9 | TGTGCCAGCAGCTTAGCGCAGGGGGCTTCGACCGGGGAGCTGTTTTTT | CASSLAQGASTGELFF
TRBD2 | TRBJ2-3 | - | TRBV6-1 | TGTGCCAGCAGTGAAGCGTTATCCAAGCGGGGGTTCGTAGATACGCAGTATTTT | CASSEALSKRGFVDTQYF
- | TRBJ1-1 | - | TRBV5-6 | TGTGCCAGCAGCTTGGCCCCCCTAGGAACTGAAGCTTTCTTT | CASSLAPLGTEAFF
- | TRBJ1-1 | - | TRBV19 | TGTGCCAGTAGCCATAGAACCACTGAAGCTTTCTTT | CASSHRTTEAFF
- | TRBJ1-2 | - | TRBV3-1/TRBV3-2 | TGTGCCAGCAGCCAAAGGCCCGGGGACACCAGTAGACCTAACTATGGCTACACCTTC | CASSQRPGDTSRPNYGYTF
- | TRBJ2-7 | - | TRBV5-1 | TGCGCCAGCAGCACACGGGGGATTTTTGGGGACGAGCAGTACTTC | CASSTRGIFGDEQYF
- | TRBJ2-3 | - | TRBV18 | TGTGCCAGCTCGCCTGCTACAGATACGCAGTATTTT | CASSPATDTQYF
- | TRBJ1-4 | - | TRBV2 | TGTGCCAGCAGTGTTTGGTTTCCTGCAACTAATGAAAAACTGTTTTTT | CASSVWFPATNEKLFF
- | TRBJ1-1 | - | TRBV6-5 | TGTGCCAGCACCGCTCACCTAGGCGGCAACACTGAAGCTTTCTTT | CASTAHLGGNTEAFF
- | TRBJ2-2 | - | TRBV6-5 | TGTGCCAGCCTCGGCGGGGTGTCCGGGGAGCTGTTTTTT | CASLGGVSGELFF
TRBD1 | TRBJ2-1 | - | TRBV7-2 | TGTGCCAGCAGCCTGACTCGGGGACAGGAAAGATACAATGAGCAGTTCTTC | CASSLTRGQERYNEQFF
TRBD1 | TRBJ2-7 | - | TRBV19 | TGTGCCAGTAGTATAGAGGGACAGGGGCCTACCCTCCAGTACTTC | CASSIEGQGPTLQYF
- | TRBJ1-1 | - | TRBV6-5 | TGTGCCAGCGCCCCCGAGGGGGGCACTGAAGCTTTCTTT | CASAPEGGTEAFF
- | TRBJ2-5 | - | TRBV20-1 | TGCAGTGCTAGTAGCCTGGGAAAAGAGACCCAGTACTTC | CSASSLGKETQYF
TRBD1 | TRBJ1-1 | - | TRBV6-5 | TGTGCCAGCAGTTTCCAACCGACAGGGAAAACTTTCTTT | CASSFQPTGKTFF
- | TRBJ1-1 | - | TRBV28 | TGTGCCAGCAGTTTAACCTACAGGGAAGCTTTCTTT | CASSLTYREAFF
- | TRBJ2-3 | - | TRBV6-4 | TGTGCCAGCAGTGACTCGGACCCGGGGGATACGCAGTATTTT | CASSDSDPGDTQYF
- | TRBJ2-1 | - | TRBV6-5 | TGTGCCAGCAGTTCGGAGGGGGCCCTACCGTACAATGAGCAGTTCTTC | CASSSEGALPYNEQFF
- | TRBJ1-1 | once | TRBV6-2/TRBV6-3 | TGTGCCAGCAGCCCTAGCGGGCCAGGGGCTACCTACACTGAAGCTTTCTTT | CASSPSGPGATYTEAFF
- | TRBJ1-3 | many | TRBV4-2 | TGTGCCAGCAGAGGGACGCCTGGAAACACCATATATTTT | CASRGTPGNTIYF
TRBD1 | TRBJ1-5 | - | TRBV2 | TGTGCCAGCAGCCCTCGTTCGACAGGGACCCATCAGCCCCAGCATTTT | CASSPRSTGTHQPQHF
- | TRBJ2-3 | - | TRBV2 | TGTGCCAGTACTAACCAAGATACGCAGTATTTT | CASTNQDTQYF
- | TRBJ1-5 | - | TRBV12-3/TRBV12-4 | TGTGCCAGCAGCGGCCAAGCTGCTCAGCCCCAGCATTTT | CASSGQAAQPQHF
- | TRBJ2-1 | - | TRBV21-1 | TGTGCCAGCAGCAAAGGTAAGGGGGGACACAATGAGCAGTTCTTC | CASSKGKGGHNEQFF
- | TRBJ2-7 | - | TRBV27 | TGTGCCAGCAGTCCCCTGGGTTTCGCCTACGAGCAGTACTTC | CASSPLGFAYEQYF
- | TRBJ1-1 | - | TRBV12-3/TRBV12-4 | TGTGCCAGCAGCACAATTACGGGGCGCGCTTTCTTT | CASSTITGRAFF
- | TRBJ1-6 | - | TRBV12-1 | TGTGCCAGCAGCTTGCCTCAGGGATCCTATAATTCACCCCTCCACTTT | CASSLPQGSYNSPLHF
- | TRBJ1-2 | - | TRBV27 | TGTGCCAGCAGTTTAGCGGACGGCTACTATGGCTACACCTTC | CASSLADGYYGYTF
TRBD2 | TRBJ2-3 | - | TRBV7-2 | TGTGCCAGCAGCTTACCCTACCCTACTACTAGCGGGGGGTTGCCTACGCAGTATTTT | CASSLPYPTTSGGLPTQYF
- | TRBJ1-2 | - | TRBV30 | TGTGCCTGGCTTACAGGGTATGGCCGCTACACCTTC | CAWLTGYGRYTF
TRBD1 | TRBJ1-1 | once | TRBV19 | TGTGCCAGTAGTGACAGGGGAAGAAGCACTGAAGCTTTCTTT | CASSDRGRSTEAFF
TRBD1 | TRBJ1-6 | - | TRBV29-1 | TGCAGCATCCGGACAGGGAAGGGGGCAGATGCCCTCCACTTT | CSIRTGKGADALHF
- | TRBJ1-5 | - | TRBV27 | TGTGCCAGCAGTTTAAACCGGTATCAGCCCCAGCATTTT | CASSLNRYQPQHF
- | TRBJ2-7 | - | TRBV5-5 | TGTGCCAGCAGTTACCAAGGACGCCCCTACGAGCAGTACTTC | CASSYQGRPYEQYF
TRBD1 | TRBJ1-2 | - | TRBV5-6 | TGTGCCAGCAGCTTGGATCTATTGGGACAGGGGGCGAATGGCTACACCTTC | CASSLDLLGQGANGYTF
- | TRBJ1-1 | - | TRBV18 | TGTGCCAGCTCTCAAGGGGTCGGGAACACTGAAGCTTTCTTT | CASSQGVGNTEAFF
- | TRBJ2-7 | - | TRBV5-5 | TGTGCCAGCAGCTTAGAGTCCAGGGGCCACGAGCAGTACTTC | CASSLESRGHEQYF
- | TRBJ2-7 | - | TRBV2 | TGTGCCAGCAGTAGAAGGCAGGGAGTACCCGTCTACGAGCAGTACTTC | CASSRRQGVPVYEQYF